This T cell receptor (beta chain) derives from a study of T cell changes during pregnancy in multiple sclerosis. The repertoire was sequenced with immunoSEQ multiplex PCR; TCRdb's copy has only in-frame clones and lacks some. The sample includes 35,000 to 50,000 clones, roughly 90% of them seen just once. The germline gives CDR1 SGHTA, CDR2 FQGNSA. The CDR3 spans 15 residues. V lost 1 base to trimming and J lost 3 bases, with 13 bases between them. The genes are TRBV7-2 and TRBJ2-7, with D unclear. The receptor comes from a female donor with multiple sclerosis, enrolled in a pregnancy study. The material was CD4+ T cells from peripheral blood mononuclear cells, obtained in the second trimester of pregnancy. The CDR3 bases are TGTGCCAGCAGCTTAGACCCTATAAATCACTACGAGCAGTACTTC. This gives the protein CASSLDPINHYEQYF.